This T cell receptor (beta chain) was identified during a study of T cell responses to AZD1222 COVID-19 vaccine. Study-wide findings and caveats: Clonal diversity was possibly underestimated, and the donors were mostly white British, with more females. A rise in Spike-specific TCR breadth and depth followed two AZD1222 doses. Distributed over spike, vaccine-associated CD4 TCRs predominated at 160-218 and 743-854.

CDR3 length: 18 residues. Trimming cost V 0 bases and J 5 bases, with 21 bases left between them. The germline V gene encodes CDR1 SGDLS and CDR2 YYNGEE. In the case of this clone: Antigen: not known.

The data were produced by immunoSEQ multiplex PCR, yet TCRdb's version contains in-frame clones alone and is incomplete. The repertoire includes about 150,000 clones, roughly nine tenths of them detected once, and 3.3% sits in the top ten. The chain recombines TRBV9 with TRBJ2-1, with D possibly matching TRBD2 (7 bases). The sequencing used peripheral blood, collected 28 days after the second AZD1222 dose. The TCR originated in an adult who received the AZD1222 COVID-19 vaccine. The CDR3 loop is CASSVGARGAGLDNEQFF. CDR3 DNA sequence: TGTGCCAGCAGCGTAGGAGCCCGGGGGGCGGGATTAGACAATGAGCAGTTCTTC.